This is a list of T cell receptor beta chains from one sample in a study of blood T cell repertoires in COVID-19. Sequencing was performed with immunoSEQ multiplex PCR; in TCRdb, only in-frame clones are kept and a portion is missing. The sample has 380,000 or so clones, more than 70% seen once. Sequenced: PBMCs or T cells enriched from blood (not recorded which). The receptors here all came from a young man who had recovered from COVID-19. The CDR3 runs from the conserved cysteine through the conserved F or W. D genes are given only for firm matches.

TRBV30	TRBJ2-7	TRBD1	CAWSVRTGHEQYF	TGTGCCTGGAGTGTTAGGACAGGGCACGAGCAGTACTTC
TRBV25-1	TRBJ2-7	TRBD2	CASTTPREGGGQYF	TGTGCCAGCACGACCCCCCGGGAGGGAGGCGGGCAGTACTTC
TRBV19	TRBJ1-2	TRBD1	CASSIWGQDYYGYTF	TGTGCCAGTAGTATATGGGGACAGGATTACTATGGCTACACCTTC
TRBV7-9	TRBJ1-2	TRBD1	CASSLILTGDYGYTF	TGTGCCAGCAGTTTGATATTAACAGGGGACTATGGCTACACCTTC
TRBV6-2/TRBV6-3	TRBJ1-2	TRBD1	CASSLRGQGSNYGYTF	TGTGCCAGCAGTCTTCGCGGACAGGGATCAAACTATGGCTACACCTTC
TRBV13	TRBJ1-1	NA	CASSWGHLAEAFF	TGTGCCAGCAGCTGGGGGCATCTAGCCGAAGCTTTCTTT
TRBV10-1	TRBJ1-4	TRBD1	CASSDGTANEKLFF	TGCGCCAGCAGTGATGGGACAGCAAATGAAAAACTGTTTTTT
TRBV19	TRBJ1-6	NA	CASTTVSTVNSPLHF	TGTGCCAGTACGACAGTGTCTACAGTGAATTCACCCCTCCACTTT
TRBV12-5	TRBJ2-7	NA	CASGLAWSSGTFNYEQYF	TGTGCTAGTGGTTTGGCCTGGTCGTCCGGGACATTTAACTACGAGCAGTACTTC
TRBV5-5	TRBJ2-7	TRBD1	CASSLGGQGTSYEQYF	TGTGCCAGCAGCTTGGGAGGACAGGGGACCTCCTACGAGCAGTACTTC
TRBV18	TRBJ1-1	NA	CASSPPSIVNTEAFF	TGTGCCAGCTCACCACCGAGTATAGTAAACACTGAAGCTTTCTTT
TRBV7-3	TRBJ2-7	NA	CASGWGPSYEQYF	TGTGCCAGCGGGTGGGGGCCGTCCTACGAGCAGTACTTC
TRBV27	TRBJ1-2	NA	CASSSTILAGGYTF	TGTGCCAGCAGTTCCACTATTTTGGCCGGAGGCTACACCTTC
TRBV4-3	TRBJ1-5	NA	CASSQDRFRDTDQPQHF	TGCGCCAGCAGCCAAGATAGGTTCAGAGACACAGACCAGCCCCAGCATTTT
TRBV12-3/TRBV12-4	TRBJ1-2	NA	CASSLGGDGYTF	TGTGCCAGCAGCCTGGGGGGGGATGGCTACACCTTC
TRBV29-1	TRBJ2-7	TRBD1	CSVGGTGYDEQYF	TGCAGCGTTGGGGGGACAGGGTACGACGAGCAGTACTTC